Shown below are 27 T cell receptor beta chains from a single sample sequenced in a study of T cells in Graves' hyperthyroidism and ophthalmopathy. RNA transcripts gave rise to amplified TCR beta CDR3 regions. Using the HTBI primer set, a first-round RT-PCR was run on the TCR CDR3. TCRdb analysed the multiplex PCR reads with MiXCR anew, one entry per CDR3 protein. Of 250,000 to 300,000 distinct CDR3 sequences detected, 13% appear once; the ten largest clones hold roughly 7.5%. The specimen sequenced was blood. Receptors were obtained from a woman aged 25-40 years with Graves' hyperthyroidism that later progressed to Graves' ophthalmopathy.

This clonotype appeared many times. The genes are TRBV27 and TRBJ1-3; 10 bases line up with TRBD1. V dropped 6 bases and J dropped 4; count of bases not matched to a gene: 3. The CDR3 is made up of 14 amino acids. The germline CDR1 and CDR2 sequences are MNHEY and SMNVEV (reference sequence). CDR3 DNA: TGTGCCAGCAGGGGGACAGGGGAGGGAAACACCATATATTTT. The encoded protein is CASRGTGEGNTIYF.

The rearrangement links TRBV5-5 to TRBJ2-1; possibly TRBD2 for D (5 bases). CDR1 is SGHKS, CDR2 YYEKEE, per germline (reference sequence). V lost 0 bases and J 0 bases, leaving 16 bases between the germline ends. The CDR3 contains 18 residues. DNA of the CDR3: TGTGCCAGCAGCTTGGTGGACTTCTCAACCTCCTCCTACAATGAGCAGTTCTTC. Protein: CASSLVDFSTSSYNEQFF.

This clonotype appeared many times. The chain is built from TRBV20-1 and TRBJ1-2; D gene ambiguous. V dropped 5 bases and J dropped 5 bases, with 18 bases sitting between them. The CDR3 runs to 14 residues. From germline, CDR1 is DFQATT and CDR2 SNEGSKA (reference sequence). CDR3 amino acids: CSAHKLSMGYGYTF. The CDR3 DNA sequence: TGCAGTGCTCACAAACTGAGTATGGGGTATGGCTACACCTTC.

This clonotype has a count of ten or more. The chain uses TRBV11-2 and TRBJ2-1; D is unresolved. CDR3 length: 12 amino acids. With 4 bases removed from V and 8 bases from J, the gap between germline ends came to 9 bases. Germline V lookup: CDR1 SGHAT, CDR2 FQNNGV. CDR3 protein: CASSSVGHEQFF. DNA for the CDR3: TGTGCCAGCAGCTCAGTGGGCCATGAGCAGTTCTTC.

This clonotype has at least ten counts. The chain links TRBV12-3 or TRBV12-4 to TRBJ2-5; TRBD2 matches at 7 bases. V lost 2 bases, J lost 5 bases, and 8 bases stayed unmatched. There are 15 residues in the CDR3. The CDR3, as DNA: TGTGCCAGCAGTTTATTGGCGGGAGCGGGGGAGACCCAGTACTTC. Amino acids: CASSLLAGAGETQYF.

With respect to this clonotype: This may arise from a read error, as a much more abundant clone is one base away. This sequence joins TRBV6-2 or TRBV6-3 and TRBJ2-1, with D unresolved. The CDR3 loop spans 15 amino acids. Germline V gene data show CDR1 as MNHEY and CDR2 as SVGEGT. V shed 0 bases and J shed 8 bases, with 14 bases lying between them. In nucleotides, the CDR3 is TGTGCCAGCAGTTACTCCCAGGCTGCTGACGATGAGCAGTTCTTC. This sequence encodes CASSYSQAADDEQFF.

This chain connects TRBV30 to TRBJ2-7, with D hard to call. Trimming removed 0 bases from V and 2 bases from J, with 11 bases in between. Germline loops: CDR1 GTSNPN, CDR2 SVGIG (reference sequence). The length of the CDR3 is 14 residues. The CDR3 nucleotides are TGTGCCTGGAGTGTAGACACTTACGCCTACGAGCAGTACTTC. This translates into CAWSVDTYAYEQYF. The full variable domain, with the rest looked up from reference TRBV30 and TRBJ2-7, is SQTIHQWPATLVQPVGSPLSLECTVEGTSNPNLYWYRQAAGRGLQLLFYSVGIGQISSEVPQNLSASRPQDRQFILSSKKLLLSDSGFYLCAWSVDTYAYEQYFGPGTRLTVT.

The rearrangement joins TRBV29-1 to TRBJ2-7; 11 bases fit TRBD1. Unmatched junction bases numbered 15, after V lost 7 bases and J lost 7 bases. There are 15 residues in the CDR3. Germline CDR1 is SQVTM and CDR2 is ANQGSEA. The CDR3: CSAPPPGQGAREQYF. The CDR3 nucleotides read TGCAGCGCCCCCCCCCCAGGACAGGGGGCCAGGGAGCAGTACTTC.

This clonotype was counted at least ten times. The rearrangement links TRBV3-1 to TRBJ2-1; D unresolved. CDR3 length: 13 residues. V lost 0 bases to trimming and J lost 7 bases, with 7 bases between them. Germline V gene lookup returns CDR1 LGHDT and CDR2 YNNKEL (reference sequence). CDR3 sequence reads: CASSQEYLNEQFF. The CDR3 region has the DNA TGTGCCAGCAGCCAAGAATATTTAAATGAGCAGTTCTTC.

A few counts support this clonotype. DNA of the CDR3: TGTGCCAGCAGTTACTCAGCGGCGAACACCATATATTTT. It is translated as CASSYSAANTIYF. V is TRBV6-6 and J is TRBJ1-3; D ambiguous. Trimming took 0 bases from V and 7 from J, leaving 7 bases between them. CDR1 and CDR2 from the germline V gene are MNHNY and SVGAGI (reference sequence). The CDR3 has 13 residues.

In this sample, this clonotype turned up many times. The V and J genes are TRBV7-2 and TRBJ1-5; possible D gene TRBD1, 5 bases. CDR1 and CDR2 (germline): SGHTA, FQGNSA. V was trimmed by 1 base and J by 2 bases, leaving 12 bases between them. This CDR3 has 16 amino acids. The CDR3 reads CASSLEPGFGNQPQHF. CDR3 coding DNA: TGTGCCAGCAGCTTAGAGCCAGGGTTTGGCAATCAGCCCCAGCATTTT.

This clonotype appeared many times. This sequence joins TRBV28 and TRBJ2-5; 8 bases fit TRBD1. V lost 4 bases to trimming and J lost 3 bases; unmatched junction nucleotides: 7. CDR1 is MDHEN and CDR2 is SYDVKM in the germline V gene. The CDR3 has 15 amino acids. In DNA form, the CDR3 reads TGTGCCAGCAGTTCCCCGAGGACAGGGAAAGAGACCCAGTACTTC. Amino acids: CASSSPRTGKETQYF.

This clonotype was counted ten times or more. The rearrangement uses TRBV6-2 or TRBV6-3 and TRBJ2-3; 7 bases align to TRBD2. Germline-derived CDR1 and CDR2 are MNHEY and SVGEGT. CDR3 length: 19 amino acids. Germline trimming cut 7 bases from V and 5 bases from J; bases unmatched to any gene: 24. Here the CDR3 DNA reads TGTGCCAGCACCCCGACCCGACTCTCGGCGGCGGGAGAGGTAGATACGCAGTATTTT. Protein: CASTPTRLSAAGEVDTQYF.

This clonotype has more than one count but fewer than ten. The genes are TRBV6-2 or TRBV6-3 and TRBJ2-1; 11 bases are a match to TRBD2. In germline, CDR1 is MNHEY, CDR2 SVGEGT. Trimming removed 6 bases from V and 10 bases from J; junction bases left unmatched: 8. This CDR3 has 14 amino acids. The DNA for the CDR3 is TGTGCCAGCAGAAAACTAGCGGGAGCGGGAGAGCAGTTCTTC. As protein: CASRKLAGAGEQFF.

This clonotype was seen more than once but under ten times. A read error is likely, as this CDR3 ends without the conserved phenylalanine or tryptophan. The chain recombines TRBV29-1 with TRBJ1-2; D uncertain. Between the trimmed V and J ends, which lost 6 bases and 5 bases, there was a span of 13 bases. There are 12 residues in the CDR3. Germline CDR1 reads SQVTM; CDR2 reads ANQGSEA. The CDR3 DNA follows: TGCAGCGTCCCTGAGGGAATATATGGCTACACCCTC. Translated: CSVPEGIYGYTL.

This clonotype was counted only a few times. This rearrangement joins TRBV3-1 to TRBJ1-3; D ambiguous. The CDR3 length is 15 residues. Germline V lookup: CDR1 LGHDT, CDR2 YNNKEL (reference sequence). Trimming left V 2 bases short and J 2 bases short, with 10 bases between. The CDR3 nucleotides read TGTGCCAGCAGCCAAACCGGGCTTACTGGAAACACCATATATTTT. Translating gives CASSQTGLTGNTIYF.

This clonotype was observed many times. The gene calls are TRBV20-1 and TRBJ2-1; TRBD1 agrees at 7 bases. The length of the CDR3 is 13 residues. Germline trimming cut 5 bases from V and 10 bases from J; bases unmatched to any gene: 11. In germline, CDR1 is DFQATT, CDR2 SNEGSKA (reference sequence). CDR3 loop: CSAGPVQGEEQFF. Here the CDR3 DNA reads TGCAGTGCTGGGCCGGTGCAGGGGGAAGAGCAGTTCTTC.

This clonotype was counted ten times or more. V usage is TRBV29-1 and J usage is TRBJ2-7; 9 nucleotides line up with TRBD2. The V segment lost 4 bases and the J segment 3 bases; nucleotides outside the gene matches: 4. The CDR3 contains 13 residues. Germline V gene data show CDR1 as SQVTM and CDR2 as ANQGSEA. CDR3: CSVASGIDYEQYF. CDR3 in DNA: TGCAGCGTTGCTAGCGGGATAGACTACGAGCAGTACTTC.

The chain recombines TRBV24-1 with TRBJ2-3, with no clear D. Germline loops: CDR1 KGHDR, CDR2 SFDVKD. This CDR3 region has 12 residues. V lost 7 bases, J lost 6 bases, and 10 bases lay in between. This CDR3 is CATSRDSDTQYF. In DNA, the CDR3 is TGTGCCACCAGCAGAGATTCCGATACGCAGTATTTT.

This clonotype was observed a few times. The genes are TRBV4-3 and TRBJ2-7, with 9 bases matching TRBD1. The CDR3 runs 17 residues. V was clipped by 0 bases and J by 2 bases; unmatched bases: 8. Germline CDR1 reads LGHNA; CDR2 reads YSLEER. The CDR3 region is CASSQDRGTGIPYEQYF. The CDR3 region has the DNA TGCGCCAGCAGCCAAGATAGGGGGACAGGGATTCCCTACGAGCAGTACTTC.

This clonotype has only a few counts. The junction differs from germline at one of its ends, possibly a read error. This chain joins TRBV18 and TRBJ2-7; D is ambiguous. The germline gives CDR1 KGHSH, CDR2 LQKENI. The CDR3 is made up of 14 amino acids. Written as DNA, the CDR3 is TGTGCCAGCTCACCACCTGACATCTCCTACGGGCAGTACTTC. It translates to CASSPPDISYGQYF.

This clonotype was seen repeatedly, ten times or more. The CDR3 is CASTPASANSGEGSPLHF. The CDR3 region has the DNA TGTGCCAGCACCCCCGCCTCGGCGAACAGCGGAGAGGGTTCACCCCTCCACTTT. The chain carries TRBV28 and TRBJ1-6; D is unresolved. Deletions cut 7 bases from V and 9 bases from J, with 28 bases between. CDR1 MDHEN and CDR2 SYDVKM come from the germline V gene. CDR3 length: 18 amino acids.

The chain combines TRBV4-1 with TRBJ2-2; 11 nucleotides line up with TRBD2. CDR3 size: 15 residues. The ends lost 3 bases at V and 4 bases at J; junction bases unmatched: 1. CDR1 and CDR2 from the germline V gene are MGHRA and YSYEKL. CDR3 amino acids: CASSHTSGGTGELFF. DNA for the CDR3: TGCGCCAGCAGCCATACTAGCGGGGGCACCGGGGAGCTGTTTTTT.

Comment on this clonotype: The CDR3 carries no conserved terminal phenylalanine or tryptophan, so it likely arises from a read error. This chain links TRBV19 with TRBJ2-1, with D perhaps TRBD1 or TRBD2 (5 bases each). The CDR3 consists of 16 residues. Trimming pared 3 bases from V and 0 bases from J, leaving 12 bases between. The V gene's germline CDR1 is LNHDA and CDR2 SQIVND (reference sequence). For the CDR3, the DNA is TGTGCCAGTAGTATTGCAGGGACCGGCTCCTACAATGAGCAGTTCTCC. Residues: CASSIAGTGSYNEQFS.

This clonotype came up many times. The V gene is TRBV27, the J gene TRBJ2-1, with unresolved D. Germline loops: CDR1 MNHEY, CDR2 SMNVEV (reference sequence). The CDR3 extends over 13 amino acids. The V and J ends lost 2 bases and 6 bases respectively, with 8 bases between them. The CDR3 sequence is CASSLDSVNEQFF. Written as DNA, the CDR3 is TGTGCCAGCAGTTTAGACTCCGTCAATGAGCAGTTCTTC.

There are many counts of this clonotype. The gene calls are TRBV9 and TRBJ2-7; D call uncertain. The V end was cut by 0 bases, the J end by 3 bases, with 10 bases between. CDR1 and CDR2 (germline): SGDLS, YYNGEE. The CDR3 runs 14 residues. CDR3: CASSVGLGLYEQYF. CDR3 DNA: TGTGCCAGCAGCGTAGGGCTAGGGCTCTACGAGCAGTACTTC.

This clonotype was picked up many times. This chain connects TRBV5-1 to TRBJ1-2; D is unresolved. In germline, CDR1 is SGHRS, CDR2 YFSETQ. The CDR3 consists of 17 residues. The V end lost 0 bases, the J end lost 0 bases, and 15 bases lay between the germline ends. This CDR3 reads CASSLGDLGRANYGYTF. Here the CDR3 DNA reads TGCGCCAGCAGCTTGGGGGATCTGGGGAGAGCTAACTATGGCTACACCTTC.